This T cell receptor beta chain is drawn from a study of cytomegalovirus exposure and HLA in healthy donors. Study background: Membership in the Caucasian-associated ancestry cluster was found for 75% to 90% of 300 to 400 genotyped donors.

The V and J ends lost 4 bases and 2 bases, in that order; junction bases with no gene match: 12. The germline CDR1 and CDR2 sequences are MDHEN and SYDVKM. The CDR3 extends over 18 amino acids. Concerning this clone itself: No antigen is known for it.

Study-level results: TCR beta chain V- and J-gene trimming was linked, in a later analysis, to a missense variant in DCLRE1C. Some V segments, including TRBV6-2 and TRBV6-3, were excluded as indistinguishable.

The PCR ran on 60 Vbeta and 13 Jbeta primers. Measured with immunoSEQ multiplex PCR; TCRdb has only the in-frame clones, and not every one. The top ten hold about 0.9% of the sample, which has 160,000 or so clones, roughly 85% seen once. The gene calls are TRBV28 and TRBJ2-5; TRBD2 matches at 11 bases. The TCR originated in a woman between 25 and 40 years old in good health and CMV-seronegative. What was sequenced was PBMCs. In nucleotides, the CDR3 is TGTGCCAGCAGTTCCCGCAAGTGGGGGACTAGCGGTCAAGAGACCCAGTACTTC. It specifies CASSSRKWGTSGQETQYF. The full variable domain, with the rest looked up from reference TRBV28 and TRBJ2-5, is DVKVTQSSRYLVKRTGEKVFLECVQDMDHENMFWYRQDPGLGLRLIYFSYDVKMKEKGDIPEGYSVSREKKERFSLILESASTNQTSMYLCASSSRKWGTSGQETQYFGPGTRLLVL.